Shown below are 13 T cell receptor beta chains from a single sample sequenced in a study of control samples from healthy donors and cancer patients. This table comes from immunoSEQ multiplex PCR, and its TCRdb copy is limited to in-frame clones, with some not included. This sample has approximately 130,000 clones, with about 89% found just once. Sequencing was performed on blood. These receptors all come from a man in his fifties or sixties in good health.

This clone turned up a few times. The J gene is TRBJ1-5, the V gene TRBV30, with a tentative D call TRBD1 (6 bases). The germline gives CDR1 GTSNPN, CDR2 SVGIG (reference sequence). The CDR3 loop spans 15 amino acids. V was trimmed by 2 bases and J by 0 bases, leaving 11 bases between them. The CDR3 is CAWSWRGNSNQPQHF. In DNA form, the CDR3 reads TGTGCCTGGAGTTGGAGGGGGAATAGCAATCAGCCCCAGCATTTT.

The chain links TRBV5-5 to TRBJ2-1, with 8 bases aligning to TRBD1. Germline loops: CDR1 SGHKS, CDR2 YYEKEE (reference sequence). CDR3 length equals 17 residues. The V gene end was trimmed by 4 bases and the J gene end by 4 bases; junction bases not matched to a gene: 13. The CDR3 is CASSPGTGRRDYNEQFF. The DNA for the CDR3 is TGTGCCAGCAGCCCCGGGACAGGTCGGCGGGATTACAATGAGCAGTTCTTC.

CDR3 region: CASSPSGTGMNTEAFF. In DNA, the CDR3 is TGTGCCAGCTCACCTTCCGGGACAGGGATGAACACTGAAGCTTTCTTT. The rearrangement links TRBV18 to TRBJ1-1, with 9 bases that match TRBD1. CDR1 KGHSH and CDR2 LQKENI come from the germline V gene. This CDR3 comprises 16 residues. Losses at the gene ends were 3 bases for V and 0 bases for J; bases not matched to a gene: 5.

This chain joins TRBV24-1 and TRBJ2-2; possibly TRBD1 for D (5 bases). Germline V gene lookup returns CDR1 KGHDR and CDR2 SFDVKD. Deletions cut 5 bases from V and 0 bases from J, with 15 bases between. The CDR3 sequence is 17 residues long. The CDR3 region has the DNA TGTGCCACCAGTGGGGGATTTAAAGGGGCGAACACCGGGGAGCTGTTTTTT. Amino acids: CATSGGFKGANTGELFF.

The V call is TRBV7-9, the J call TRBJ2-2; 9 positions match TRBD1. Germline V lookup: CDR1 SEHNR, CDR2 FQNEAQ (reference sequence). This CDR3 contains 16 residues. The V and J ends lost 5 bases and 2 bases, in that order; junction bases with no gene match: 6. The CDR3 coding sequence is TGTGCCAGCAGCCACCCACAGGGGGCAAACACCGGGGAGCTGTTTTTT. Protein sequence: CASSHPQGANTGELFF.

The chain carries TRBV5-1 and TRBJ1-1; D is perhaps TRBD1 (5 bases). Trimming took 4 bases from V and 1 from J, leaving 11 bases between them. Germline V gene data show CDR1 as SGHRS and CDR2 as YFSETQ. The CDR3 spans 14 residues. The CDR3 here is CASSPLQGNTEAFF. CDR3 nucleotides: TGCGCCAGCAGCCCCCTGCAGGGGAACACTGAAGCTTTCTTT.

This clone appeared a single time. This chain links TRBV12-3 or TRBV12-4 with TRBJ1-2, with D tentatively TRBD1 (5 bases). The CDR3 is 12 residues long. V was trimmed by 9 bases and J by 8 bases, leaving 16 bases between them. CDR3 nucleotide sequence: TGTGCCAGTGCGGGGGGGAGCAGGGGCTACACCTTC. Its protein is CASAGGSRGYTF.

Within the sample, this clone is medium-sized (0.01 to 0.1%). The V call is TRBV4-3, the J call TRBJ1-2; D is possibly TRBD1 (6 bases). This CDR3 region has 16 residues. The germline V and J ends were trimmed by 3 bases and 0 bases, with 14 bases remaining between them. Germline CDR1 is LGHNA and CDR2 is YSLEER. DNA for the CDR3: TGCGCCAGCAGCCAGGAGGGGGGCTTTACTAACTATGGCTACACCTTC. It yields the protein CASSQEGGFTNYGYTF.

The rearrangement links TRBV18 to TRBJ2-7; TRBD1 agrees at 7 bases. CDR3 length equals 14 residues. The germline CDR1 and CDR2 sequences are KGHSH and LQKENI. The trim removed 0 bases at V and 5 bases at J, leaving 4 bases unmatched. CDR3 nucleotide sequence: TGTGCCAGCTCACCACCGACAGGGAAAAACGAGCAGTACTTC. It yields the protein CASSPPTGKNEQYF.

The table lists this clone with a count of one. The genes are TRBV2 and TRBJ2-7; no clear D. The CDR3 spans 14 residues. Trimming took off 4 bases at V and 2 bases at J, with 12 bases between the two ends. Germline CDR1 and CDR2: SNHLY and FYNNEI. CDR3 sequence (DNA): TGTGCCAGCAGTGTTACTTCAGGAACCTACGAGCAGTACTTC. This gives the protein CASSVTSGTYEQYF.

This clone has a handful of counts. This chain's CDR3 is CASSIRGNQPQHF. In DNA, the CDR3 is TGTGCCAGCAGTATCAGGGGAAATCAGCCCCAGCATTTT. The gene calls are TRBV6-5 and TRBJ1-5; a possible D gene is TRBD1 (6 bases). The CDR3 totals 13 residues. Trimming stripped 5 bases from V and 4 bases from J, with 9 bases between. CDR1 and CDR2 (germline): MNHEY, SVGAGI.

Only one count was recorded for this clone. The DNA for the CDR3 is TGTGCCAGCAGTTACCAATCAGGGAATGCCCGAGAGACCCAGTACTTC. Encoded protein: CASSYQSGNARETQYF. V gene TRBV6-5 combines with J gene TRBJ2-5, with D perhaps TRBD1 (5 bases). This CDR3 contains 16 residues. Germline CDR1 reads MNHEY; CDR2 reads SVGAGI. V lost 2 bases, J lost 4 bases, and 17 bases lay in between.

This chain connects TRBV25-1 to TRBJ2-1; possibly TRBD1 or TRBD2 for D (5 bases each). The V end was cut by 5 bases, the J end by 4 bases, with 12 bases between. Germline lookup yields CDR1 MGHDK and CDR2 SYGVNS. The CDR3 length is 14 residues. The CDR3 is CASSLLGDYNEQFF. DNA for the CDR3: TGTGCCAGCAGTCTCTTGGGGGATTACAATGAGCAGTTCTTC.